This TCR beta chain was sequenced for a study of T cell changes during pregnancy in multiple sclerosis. Sequenced by immunoSEQ multiplex PCR; TCRdb stores in-frame clones only, minus some. The sample holds more than 65,000 clones, just over 90% seen once. The germline CDR1 and CDR2 sequences are LNHNV and YYDKDF (reference sequence). V lost 3 bases and J lost 4; bases outside the gene matches: 12. This CDR3 spans 16 amino acids. This TCR derives from a female donor with multiple sclerosis, enrolled in a pregnancy study. The J gene is TRBJ2-7, the V gene TRBV15; 7 bases are shared with TRBD2. Here the sequenced sample was CD4+ T cells from peripheral blood mononuclear cells, taken before pregnancy. CDR3 in amino acids: CATSRDLTSTTYEQYF. The CDR3 nucleotides read TGTGCCACCAGCAGGGACCTGACTAGCACGACATACGAGCAGTACTTC.